This entry concerns a single TCR beta chain. Its antigen is unknown. This record comes from a study of monozygotic twins with inflammatory bowel disease. General observations from the study: Varied immunosuppressive treatments among patients may have increased repertoire variability. Using the inverse Simpson index, IBD patients had lower TCRbeta diversity than healthy co-twins.

A template switching step added UMIs, each with a 6-nucleotide sample barcode. TCRdb reprocessed the 5' RACE reads; each CDR3 protein has one entry and no DNA is given. The sample features approximately 160,000 distinct CDR3 sequences, with approximately 7% in its top ten. Germline V gene data show CDR1 as KGHDR and CDR2 as SFDVKD. The CDR3 spans 17 residues. The receptor's source is a human donor with ulcerative colitis or Crohn's disease, or a healthy co-twin of an affected twin (not recorded which). The chain is built from TRBV24-1 and TRBJ2-2; TCRdb lists TRBD2, though no DNA is available to test this call. Material for sequencing was blood. The CDR3 reads CATSDRWGGIDTGELFF.